The 30 T cell receptor beta chains below were found in one sample sequenced in a study of OX40 agonist ivuxolimab in advanced cancers. Method: immunoSEQ multiplex PCR; TCRdb's copy keeps in-frame clones and lacks some. The sample contains some 80,000 clones, around nine tenths of which appear only once. The sample in question was CD4+ or CD8+ T cells sorted from blood, obtained in a trial of the OX40 agonist ivuxolimab. The receptors were sampled from an adult with an advanced solid tumor such as melanoma, head and neck, liver or kidney cancer.

V gene TRBV4-1 combines with J gene TRBJ2-3; TRBD1 or TRBD2 may be the D gene (5 bases each). Looked up from germline, CDR1 is MGHRA and CDR2 is YSYEKL. The CDR3 contains 14 residues. Trimming took 2 bases from V and 11 from J, leaving 17 bases between them. CDR3 in amino acids: CASSQPLRGPMQYF. The DNA of the CDR3 is TGCGCCAGCAGCCAACCCTTGAGGGGTCCAATGCAGTATTTT.

V usage is TRBV2 and J usage is TRBJ2-1; the D gene is possibly TRBD1 (6 bases). CDR3 length equals 15 residues. From germline, CDR1 is SNHLY and CDR2 FYNNEI. V lost 5 bases to trimming and J lost 4 bases, with 15 bases between them. The CDR3 protein is CASSTHRAVYNEQFF. The CDR3, as DNA: TGTGCCAGCAGTACGCACAGGGCAGTTTACAATGAGCAGTTCTTC.

The gene calls are TRBV7-2 and TRBJ1-5, with D perhaps matching TRBD1 (5 bases). Looked up from germline, CDR1 is SGHTA and CDR2 is FQGNSA. The CDR3 totals 14 residues. V lost 1 base and J 7 bases, leaving 11 bases between the germline ends. This CDR3 reads CASSLVGGNQPQHF. The CDR3 bases are TGTGCCAGCAGCTTAGTCGGGGGTAACCAGCCCCAGCATTTT.

V usage is TRBV11-2 and J usage is TRBJ2-3; D ambiguous. This CDR3 comprises 13 residues. The ends were cut back, 4 bases at V and 1 base at J, with 6 bases in the middle. Germline V gene sequence: CDR1 SGHAT, CDR2 FQNNGV. The CDR3 loop reads CASSSLGTDTQYF. The CDR3 DNA sequence: TGTGCCAGCAGCTCCCTGGGCACAGATACGCAGTATTTT.

The chain couples TRBV6-5 to TRBJ2-3; no definite D call. With 9 bases removed from V and 5 bases from J, the gap between germline ends came to 12 bases. Looked up from germline, CDR1 is MNHEY and CDR2 is SVGAGI. The CDR3 has 12 residues. Here the CDR3 reads CASGRQGDTQYF. The CDR3 DNA reads as TGTGCCAGTGGACGGCAAGGAGATACGCAGTATTTT.

The chain combines TRBV19 with TRBJ2-2, with D uncertain. CDR1 is LNHDA, CDR2 SQIVND, per germline (reference sequence). The CDR3 has 12 residues. V lost 4 bases and J 4 bases, leaving 4 bases between the germline ends. CDR3 amino acids: CASSKITGELFF. The CDR3 nucleotides are TGTGCCAGTAGTAAAATCACCGGGGAGCTGTTTTTT.

Only a few counts were recorded for this clone. V gene TRBV5-1 combines with J gene TRBJ2-1; 11 bases are a match to TRBD1. This CDR3 region has 15 residues. V trimming: 5 bases; J trimming: 6 bases; junction bases outside the gene matches: 7. Per the germline V gene, CDR1 is SGHRS and CDR2 is YFSETQ. The CDR3 is CASRQTGTGGNEQFF. CDR3 bases: TGCGCCAGCAGACAAACCGGGACAGGGGGCAATGAGCAGTTCTTC. Drawing the rest from reference TRBV5-1 and TRBJ2-1, the complete variable domain is KAGVTQTPRYLIKTRGQQVTLSCSPISGHRSVSWYQQTPGQGLQFLFEYFSETQRNKGNFPGRFSGRQFSNSRSEMNVSTLELGDSALYLCASRQTGTGGNEQFFGPGTRLTVL.

This clone was detected only once. The chain uses TRBV28 and TRBJ2-7; 7 bases are shared with TRBD1. The V and J ends lost 6 bases and 3 bases, in that order; junction bases with no gene match: 23. The germline V gene has CDR1 MDHEN and CDR2 SYDVKM. This CDR3 region has 19 residues. The DNA of the CDR3 is TGTGCCAGCAGGATGGACAGGAAAGGATCCCGATCGGCCCTCTACGAGCAGTACTTC. Translated: CASRMDRKGSRSALYEQYF.

This chain connects TRBV20-1 to TRBJ2-5; perhaps TRBD1 as D (6 bases). The CDR3 runs 11 residues. Germline V CDR1 and CDR2: DFQATT, SNEGSKA (reference sequence). V lost 6 bases to trimming and J lost 2 bases, with 7 bases between them. The CDR3 DNA is TGCAGTGCCAGGGGACAAGAGACCCAGTACTTC. Its translation is CSARGQETQYF.

V is TRBV18 and J is TRBJ1-1; unclear D gene. The CDR3 is 17 amino acids. Trimming removed 2 bases at V and 1 base at J, with 17 bases between. The germline V gene has CDR1 KGHSH and CDR2 LQKENI. The CDR3, as DNA: TGTGCCAGCTCACCATTGGGAACGTACTCGGCGAACACTGAAGCTTTCTTT. It yields the protein CASSPLGTYSANTEAFF. Full variable domain (outside the CDR3, taken from reference TRBV18 and TRBJ1-1): NAGVMQNPRHLVRRRGQEARLRCSPMKGHSHVYWYRQLPEEGLKFMVYLQKENIIDESGMPKERFSAEFPKEGPSILRIQQVVRGDSAAYFCASSPLGTYSANTEAFFGQGTRLTVV.

The chain is built from TRBV6-1 and TRBJ1-1, with TRBD1 identical over 8 bases. J was trimmed by 4 bases and V by 8 bases; bases with no gene match: 9. The CDR3 spans 14 residues. Germline values: CDR1 MNHNS, CDR2 SASEGT. The CDR3 loop is CASSLQGGVTEAFF. CDR3 bases: TGTGCCAGCTCCCTACAGGGGGGGGTCACTGAAGCTTTCTTT.

The chain joins TRBV28 to TRBJ1-5; TRBD1 is a possible D gene (5 bases). V was shortened by 6 bases and J by 4 bases, with 16 bases between the two germline ends. Germline lookup yields CDR1 MDHEN and CDR2 SYDVKM. The CDR3 contains 15 residues. The CDR3 is CASRSPGTGNQPQHF. CDR3 nucleotides: TGTGCCAGCAGATCACCCGGGACGGGGAATCAGCCCCAGCATTTT.

This chain joins TRBV10-3 and TRBJ2-7; D may be TRBD2 (7 bases). The CDR3 totals 15 residues. Germline V lookup: CDR1 ENHRY, CDR2 SYGVKD. The germline V and J ends were trimmed by 0 bases and 6 bases, with 15 bases remaining between them. For the CDR3, the DNA is TGTGCCATCAGTGAGTCCGGGGGAGGGGGAAGCGAGCAGTACTTC. Translating it yields CAISESGGGGSEQYF.

The genes are TRBV27 and TRBJ2-7; TRBD2 aligns across 11 bases. J was trimmed by 7 bases and V by 4 bases; bases with no gene match: 9. Germline CDR1 reads MNHEY; CDR2 reads SMNVEV (reference sequence). This CDR3 spans 15 amino acids. For the CDR3, the DNA is TGTGCCAGCAGTTCCCCCGCGGCTAGCGGGAGGGAGCAGTACTTC. Its translation: CASSSPAASGREQYF.

This chain connects TRBV7-2 to TRBJ2-3, with TRBD2 identical over 15 bases. This CDR3 spans 17 amino acids. Trimming removed 3 bases from V and 5 bases from J; junction bases left unmatched: 6. From germline, CDR1 is SGHTA and CDR2 FQGNSA. The CDR3 sequence: CASSFGLAGGFGDTQYF. The DNA of the CDR3 is TGTGCCAGCAGCTTCGGACTAGCGGGAGGGTTTGGAGATACGCAGTATTTT.

The chain couples TRBV28 to TRBJ1-4; perhaps TRBD1 as D (5 bases). Germline V CDR1 and CDR2: MDHEN, SYDVKM. V dropped 7 bases and J dropped 4 bases, with 13 bases sitting between them. The CDR3 runs to 14 residues. CDR3 region: CASTETGGNEKLFF. The CDR3 coding sequence is TGTGCCAGCACCGAAACTGGGGGTAATGAAAAACTGTTTTTT. The full variable domain, rest sourced from reference TRBV28 and TRBJ1-4, is DVKVTQSSRYLVKRTGEKVFLECVQDMDHENMFWYRQDPGLGLRLIYFSYDVKMKEKGDIPEGYSVSREKKERFSLILESASTNQTSMYLCASTETGGNEKLFFGSGTQLSVL.

This clone was recorded only once. The chain joins TRBV6-6 to TRBJ1-5; 10 bases are shared with TRBD1. The V segment lost 6 bases and the J segment 7 bases; nucleotides outside the gene matches: 9. Germline V gives CDR1 MNHNY, CDR2 SVGAGI (reference sequence). The CDR3 loop spans 15 amino acids. The chain's CDR3 is CASRRQGAPLQPQHF. The CDR3 DNA sequence: TGTGCCAGCAGACGACAGGGGGCCCCACTACAGCCCCAGCATTTT.

This clone was recorded once. In DNA, the CDR3 is TGTGCCAGCTCACCACCGGCGGGGGAGCAGTTCTTC. This gives the protein CASSPPAGEQFF. J is TRBJ2-1 and V is TRBV18; D possibly corresponds to TRBD2 (6 bases). The V end was cut by 0 bases, the J end by 10 bases, with 7 bases between. The germline V gene has CDR1 KGHSH and CDR2 LQKENI. The CDR3 loop spans 12 amino acids.

This chain links TRBV5-1 with TRBJ1-1, with no clear D. The germline V and J ends were trimmed by 6 bases and 5 bases, with 14 bases remaining between them. Germline-derived CDR1 and CDR2 are SGHRS and YFSETQ. The CDR3 extends over 13 amino acids. The CDR3 nucleotides are TGCGCCAGCACCACTTCCGTTAAGACTGAAGCTTTCTTT. It translates to CASTTSVKTEAFF.

This chain uses TRBV6-5 with TRBJ2-2, with a tentative D call TRBD1 (5 bases). CDR1 and CDR2 (germline): MNHEY, SVGAGI. Trimming removed 5 bases at V and 8 bases at J, with 18 bases between. This CDR3 contains 15 residues. For the CDR3, the DNA is TGTGCCAGCAGTAAAGGACACTCCTTGGGAGGGGAGCTGTTTTTT. Amino acids: CASSKGHSLGGELFF.

The chain's CDR3 is CASSRDGYEQYF. For the CDR3, the DNA is TGTGCCAGCAGCCGGGACGGCTACGAGCAGTACTTC. The chain links TRBV7-9 to TRBJ2-7, with D perhaps being TRBD1 or TRBD2 (5 bases each). In germline, CDR1 is SEHNR, CDR2 FQNEAQ (reference sequence). The CDR3 runs 12 residues. Trimming took 5 bases from V and 3 from J, leaving 8 bases between them. The variable domain in full, completed from reference TRBV7-9 and TRBJ2-7, reads DTGVSQNPRHKITKRGQNVTFRCDPISEHNRLYWYRQTLGQGPEFLTYFQNEAQLEKSRLLSDRFSAERPKGSFSTLEIQRTEQGDSAMYLCASSRDGYEQYFGPGTRLTVT.

The V call is TRBV19, the J call TRBJ1-5; no firm D call. V lost 6 bases to trimming and J lost 2 bases, with 17 bases between them. CDR3 length: 16 residues. CDR1 and CDR2 (germline): LNHDA, SQIVND (reference sequence). CDR3 sequence reads: CASSIRHFIGNQPQHF. CDR3 sequence (DNA): TGTGCCAGTAGCATCCGACATTTTATAGGCAATCAGCCCCAGCATTTT. Full variable domain (remainder filled in from reference TRBV19 and TRBJ1-5): DGGITQSPKYLFRKEGQNVTLSCEQNLNHDAMYWYRQDPGQGLRLIYYSQIVNDFQKGDIAEGYSVSREKKESFPLTVTSAQKNPTAFYLCASSIRHFIGNQPQHFGDGTRLSIL.

This clone is a singleton in its sample. The chain combines TRBV28 with TRBJ1-2; D may be TRBD1 (6 bases). V lost 10 bases to trimming and J lost 9 bases, with 21 bases between them. The germline V gene has CDR1 MDHEN and CDR2 SYDVKM. The CDR3 is made up of 13 amino acids. The CDR3: CAIGGHLGVSYTF. CDR3 DNA: TGTGCCATCGGGGGCCACTTAGGCGTTAGCTACACCTTC.

The chain has TRBV6-1 and TRBJ2-7; a possible D gene is TRBD1 (6 bases). V dropped 1 base and J dropped 3 bases, with 13 bases sitting between them. Germline lookup yields CDR1 MNHNS and CDR2 SASEGT. This CDR3 is built from 15 residues. CDR3 residues: CASSEEVGQIYEQYF. The DNA of the CDR3 is TGTGCCAGCAGTGAAGAGGTGGGACAAATCTACGAGCAGTACTTC.

The J gene is TRBJ1-2, the V gene TRBV7-2; 7 bases match TRBD1. Germline CDR1 SGHTA, CDR2 FQGNSA. The CDR3 extends over 15 amino acids. J was trimmed by 2 bases and V by 0 bases; bases with no gene match: 3. Here the CDR3 reads CASSLAPGQNYGYTF. The CDR3 nucleotides are TGTGCCAGCAGCTTAGCCCCGGGACAGAACTATGGCTACACCTTC.

The J gene is TRBJ1-2, the V gene TRBV6-5; a possible D gene is TRBD1 (5 bases). The CDR3 length is 14 residues. Germline-derived CDR1 and CDR2 are MNHEY and SVGAGI. V was cut by 5 bases and J by 8 bases, with 18 bases left in between. This chain's CDR3 is CASSTRTREDGYTF. The DNA for the CDR3 is TGTGCCAGCAGTACCCGGACAAGAGAGGACGGCTACACCTTC.

The chain combines TRBV18 with TRBJ2-1; 9 nucleotides align to TRBD1. The germline CDR1 and CDR2 sequences are KGHSH and LQKENI. The CDR3 contains 14 residues. V lost 3 bases and J lost 10; bases outside the gene matches: 7. In nucleotides, the CDR3 is TGTGCCAGCTCACCTATGGGACAGGGACCCGAGCAGTTCTTC. This codes for CASSPMGQGPEQFF.

This rearrangement joins TRBV10-3 to TRBJ2-1; D is possibly TRBD2 (5 bases). V was clipped by 6 bases and J by 4 bases, with 10 bases between them. CDR1 ENHRY and CDR2 SYGVKD come from the germline V gene. This CDR3 has 13 amino acids. Here the CDR3 DNA reads TGTGCCATCAGACCGGAGGTTTACAATGAGCAGTTCTTC. Translating gives CAIRPEVYNEQFF.

The CDR3 reads CATSSWGGRETQYF. In nucleotides, the CDR3 is TGTGCCACCAGCTCCTGGGGAGGGCGGGAGACCCAGTACTTC. J is TRBJ2-5 and V is TRBV15, with 7 bases aligning to TRBD2. Trimming cost V 5 bases and J 5 bases; bases outside gene matches: 8. Germline CDR1 and CDR2: LNHNV and YYDKDF (reference sequence). This CDR3 is 14 amino acids long. Using reference TRBV15 and TRBJ2-5 for the parts outside the CDR3, the full variable domain is DAMVIQNPRYQVTQFGKPVTLSCSQTLNHNVMYWYQQKSSQAPKLLFHYYDKDFNNEADTPDNFQSRRPNTSFCFLDIRSPGLGDTAMYLCATSSWGGRETQYFGPGTRLLVL.

This rearrangement joins TRBV4-1 to TRBJ2-7; no firm D call. The CDR3 extends over 13 amino acids. In germline, CDR1 is MGHRA, CDR2 YSYEKL. V was shortened by 6 bases and J by 2 bases, with 11 bases between the two germline ends. As DNA, the CDR3 is TGCGCCAGCAGTCCTGGCGGTCCCTACGAGCAGTACTTC. Translated: CASSPGGPYEQYF.